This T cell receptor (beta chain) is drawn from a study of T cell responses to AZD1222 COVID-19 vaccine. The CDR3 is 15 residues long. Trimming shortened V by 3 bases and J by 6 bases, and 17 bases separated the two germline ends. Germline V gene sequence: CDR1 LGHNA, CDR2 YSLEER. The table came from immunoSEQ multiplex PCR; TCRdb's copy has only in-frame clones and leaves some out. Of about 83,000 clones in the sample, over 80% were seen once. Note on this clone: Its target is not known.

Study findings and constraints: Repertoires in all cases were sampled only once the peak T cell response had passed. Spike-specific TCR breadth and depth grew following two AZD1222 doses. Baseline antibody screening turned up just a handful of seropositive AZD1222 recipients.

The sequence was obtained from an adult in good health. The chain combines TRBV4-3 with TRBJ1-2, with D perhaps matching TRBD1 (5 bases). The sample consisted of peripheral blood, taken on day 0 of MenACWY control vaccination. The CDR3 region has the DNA TGCGCCAGCAGCCAGGATTCCGGGACGGCGCATGGCTACACCTTC. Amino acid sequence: CASSQDSGTAHGYTF.